The source of this TCR beta chain is a study of shared clonotypes between healthy human individuals. Study outcomes and limitations: About 5% was the fraction of naive CD4 clonotypes found shared across several donors. Incompleteness in sorted-subset sequencing, despite large depth, was shown by rarefaction.

Replicate PCRs for sorted subsets used approximately 220 ng DNA; this equaled 25,000 to 30,000 T cell genomes. Sequencing was performed with immunoSEQ multiplex PCR; in TCRdb, only in-frame clones are kept and a portion is missing. Of 1.5 million to 2.5 million clones in the sample, about 94% were seen once. Naive CD8 cells comprised CD45RO-negative, CCR7-positively selected cells, excluding terminally differentiated effector memory CD45RA+ cells. As for this clone: Antigen unknown. Additional DNA sequences in this sample encode the identical CDR3.

The receptor's source is a young man in good health. The sample taken for sequencing was naive CD8+ T cells sorted from blood.

The CDR3 region has the DNA TGTGCCAGCAGTGAATTTGGAGGGACCTACGAGCAGTACTTC. As protein: CASSEFGGTYEQYF. The chain recombines TRBV6-1 with TRBJ2-7; weak D call: TRBD2 (6 bases). Germline CDR1 reads MNHNS; CDR2 reads SASEGT. V was cut by 2 bases and J by 2 bases, with 10 bases left in between. The CDR3 consists of 14 residues.